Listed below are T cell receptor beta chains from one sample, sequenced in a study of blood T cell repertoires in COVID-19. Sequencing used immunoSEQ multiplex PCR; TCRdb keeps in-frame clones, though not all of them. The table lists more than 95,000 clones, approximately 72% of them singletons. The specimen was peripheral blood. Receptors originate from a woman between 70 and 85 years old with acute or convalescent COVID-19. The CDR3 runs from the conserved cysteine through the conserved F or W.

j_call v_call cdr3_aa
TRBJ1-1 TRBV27 CASSVRENTEAFF
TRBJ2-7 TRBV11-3 CASSLTGPTYEQYF
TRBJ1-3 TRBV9 CASSVVTGDSGNTIYF
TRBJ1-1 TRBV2 CASFDMTGNTEAFF
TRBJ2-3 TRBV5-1 CASSLTVSTDTQYF
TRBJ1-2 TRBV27 CASRAQKNYGYTF
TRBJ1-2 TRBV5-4 CASSLAGTIQGRGYTF
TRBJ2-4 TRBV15 CATSRDMTGQNIQYF
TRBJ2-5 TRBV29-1 CSVGRGGRETQYF
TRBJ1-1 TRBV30 CAWGTGVGTEAFF
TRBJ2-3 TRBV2 CASSPGLADTQYF
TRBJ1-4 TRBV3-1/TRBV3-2 CASSPTETGEKLFF
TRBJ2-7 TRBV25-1 CARPTAPSTSYEQYF
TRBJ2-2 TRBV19 CASSIYTGELFF
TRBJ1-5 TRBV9 CASSAGQGASQPQHF
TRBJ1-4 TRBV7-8 CASSPDRGTANEKLFF
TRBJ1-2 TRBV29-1 CSVETGGGYTF
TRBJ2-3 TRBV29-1 CSVIAGGSTDTQYF
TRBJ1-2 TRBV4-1 CASSQGRGQGWLGYGYTF
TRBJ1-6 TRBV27 CASSDSPYNSPLHF
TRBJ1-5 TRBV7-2 CASSLDGQGYQPQHF
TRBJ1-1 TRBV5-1 CASSRDRVEVGAFF
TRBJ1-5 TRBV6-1 CASSETGARGNQPQHF
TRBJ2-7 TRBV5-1 CASFSRWGGRGGEQYF